Described below is a single T cell receptor (beta chain) sequence and its context. The record originates from a study of T cells after yellow fever vaccination. Via MiXCR, TCRdb re-called the 5' RACE reads, giving one row per CDR3 protein. Seen here are approximately 260,000 distinct CDR3 sequences, approximately 12% observed once, and the top ten hold 0.4% to 0.65%. The CDR3 length is 12 residues. From germline, CDR1 is SGHVS and CDR2 FQNEAQ. V lost 5 bases to trimming and J lost 8 bases, with 9 bases between them. The sequences come from CD4+ T cells sorted from PBMCs, collected 45 days after the yellow fever booster vaccination. This rearrangement joins TRBV7-8 to TRBJ1-4, with D possibly being TRBD1 (5 bases). This clonotype was sampled from a man aged 25 to 40 who received the YFV17D yellow fever vaccine. The CDR3 region is CASSRGFEKLFF. CDR3 nucleotide sequence: TGTGCCAGCAGCAGGGGTTTCGAAAAACTGTTTTTT.